These T cell receptor beta chains were read from a single sample in a study of blood T cell repertoires in COVID-19. Generated by immunoSEQ multiplex PCR, the TCRdb table keeps only in-frame clones and is missing some. The sample includes 200,000 to 250,000 clones, roughly four fifths of them seen just once. The sequenced material came from peripheral blood. These receptors were obtained from a woman aged 70-85 years with acute or convalescent COVID-19. Each CDR3 is given with its conserved first and last residue. D genes are given only for firm matches. The listing skips clone size in some rows; elsewhere it reads once, few, many or a size class.

d_call	clone_size	j_call	v_call	cdr3_aa	cdr3_nt
TRBD1	.	TRBJ1-2	TRBV2	CASSVSPGQGNDGYTF	TGTGCCAGCAGTGTCTCACCAGGACAGGGGAACGATGGCTACACCTTC
TRBD2	once	TRBJ2-2	TRBV10-2	CASRTSGNTGELFF	TGCGCCAGCAGGACTAGCGGGAACACCGGGGAGCTGTTTTTT
.	.	TRBJ2-5	TRBV11-2	CASSLAPQSETQYF	TGTGCCAGCAGCTTAGCCCCTCAGTCAGAGACCCAGTACTTC
.	.	TRBJ1-2	TRBV7-2	CASSSSTGGDGGYTF	TGTGCCAGCAGCTCCTCCACCGGGGGAGATGGTGGCTACACCTTC
TRBD1	once	TRBJ1-4	TRBV3-1/TRBV3-2	CASSQGTGAEKLFF	TGTGCCAGCAGCCAAGGGACAGGGGCTGAAAAACTGTTTTTT
.	.	TRBJ1-1	TRBV5-6	CASSVRLVAGLRSEAFF	TGTGCCAGCAGCGTTCGATTGGTTGCGGGTCTACGGTCTGAAGCTTTCTTT
.	.	TRBJ1-2	TRBV6-5	CATASGAGGYTF	TGTGCCACCGCTTCAGGGGCGGGTGGCTACACCTTC
TRBD1	.	TRBJ1-6	TRBV3-1/TRBV3-2	CASSIRQGFYNSPLHF	TGTGCCAGCAGCATTCGACAGGGGTTTTATAATTCACCCCTCCACTTT
.	many	TRBJ2-1	TRBV7-2	CASIQWGGSSYNEQFF	TGTGCCAGCATCCAGTGGGGAGGTAGTAGCTACAATGAGCAGTTCTTC
TRBD1	.	TRBJ1-2	TRBV5-4	CASSFPGQGGNIGYTF	TGTGCCAGCAGCTTCCCGGGACAGGGGGGGAATATAGGCTACACCTTC
TRBD1	.	TRBJ2-1	TRBV28	CASSPRQGFFF	TGTGCCAGCAGTCCCCGACAGGGGTTTTTCTTC